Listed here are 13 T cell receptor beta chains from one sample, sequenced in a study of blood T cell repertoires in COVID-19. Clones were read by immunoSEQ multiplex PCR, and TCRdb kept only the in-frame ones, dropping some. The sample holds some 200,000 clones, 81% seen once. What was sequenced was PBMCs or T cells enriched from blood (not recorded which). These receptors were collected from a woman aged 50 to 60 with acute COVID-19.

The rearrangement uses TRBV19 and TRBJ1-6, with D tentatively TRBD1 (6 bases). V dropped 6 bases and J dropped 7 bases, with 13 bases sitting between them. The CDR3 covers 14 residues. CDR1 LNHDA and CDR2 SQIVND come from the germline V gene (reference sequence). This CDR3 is CASSNRESNSPLHF. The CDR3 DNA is TGTGCCAGTAGCAACAGGGAGAGCAATTCACCCCTCCACTTT.

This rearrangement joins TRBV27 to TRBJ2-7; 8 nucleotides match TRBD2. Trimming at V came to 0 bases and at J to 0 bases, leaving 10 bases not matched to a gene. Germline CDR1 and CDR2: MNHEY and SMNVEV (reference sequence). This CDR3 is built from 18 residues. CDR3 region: CASSLSLTGGDHSYEQYF. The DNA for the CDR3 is TGTGCCAGCAGTTTATCCTTAACGGGGGGGGACCACTCCTACGAGCAGTACTTC.

CDR3 nucleotides: TGCGCCAGCAGCCCCTCGGCGACAAGCTCCTACAATGAGCAGTTCTTC. It encodes CASSPSATSSYNEQFF. The genes are TRBV5-1 and TRBJ2-1; D is unclear. The germline V gene encodes CDR1 SGHRS and CDR2 YFSETQ. The CDR3 totals 16 residues. V gave up 4 bases and J gave up 0 bases, with 14 bases separating them.

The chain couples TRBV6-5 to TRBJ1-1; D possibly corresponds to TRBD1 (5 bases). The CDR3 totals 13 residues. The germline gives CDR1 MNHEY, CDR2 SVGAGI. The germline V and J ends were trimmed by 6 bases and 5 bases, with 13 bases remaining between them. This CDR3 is CASSIRQGTEAFF. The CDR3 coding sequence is TGTGCCAGCAGCATCCGCCAGGGTACTGAAGCTTTCTTT.

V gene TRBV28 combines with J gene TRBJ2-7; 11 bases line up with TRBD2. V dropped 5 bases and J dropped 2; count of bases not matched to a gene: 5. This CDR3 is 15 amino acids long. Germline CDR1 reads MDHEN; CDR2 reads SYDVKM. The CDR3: CASSQGTSGTYEQYF. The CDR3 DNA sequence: TGTGCCAGCAGTCAGGGGACTAGCGGTACCTACGAGCAGTACTTC.

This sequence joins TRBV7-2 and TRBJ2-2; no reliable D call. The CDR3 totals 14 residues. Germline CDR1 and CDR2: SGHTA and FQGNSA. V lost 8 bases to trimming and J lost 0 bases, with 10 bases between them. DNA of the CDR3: TGTGCCAGCCAAACACAAGCGAACACCGGGGAGCTGTTTTTT. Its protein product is CASQTQANTGELFF. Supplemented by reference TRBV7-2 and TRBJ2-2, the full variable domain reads GAGVSQSPSNKVTEKGKDVELRCDPISGHTALYWYRQSLGQGLEFLIYFQGNSAPDKSGLPSDRFSAERTGGSVSTLTIQRTQQEDSAVYLCASQTQANTGELFFGEGSRLTVL.

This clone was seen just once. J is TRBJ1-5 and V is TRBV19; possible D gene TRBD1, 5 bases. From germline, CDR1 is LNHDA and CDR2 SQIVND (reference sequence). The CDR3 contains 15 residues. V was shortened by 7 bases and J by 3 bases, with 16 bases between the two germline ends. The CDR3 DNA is TGTGCCAGTACCCTGGGAGGGGTGATCAATCAGCCCCAGCATTTT. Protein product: CASTLGGVINQPQHF.

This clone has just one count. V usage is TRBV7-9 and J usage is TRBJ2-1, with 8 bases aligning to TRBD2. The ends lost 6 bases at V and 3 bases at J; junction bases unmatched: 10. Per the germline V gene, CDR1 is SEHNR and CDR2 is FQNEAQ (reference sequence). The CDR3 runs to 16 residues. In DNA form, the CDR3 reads TGTGCCAGCAGTACATCCAATAGCGGGATCTACAATGAGCAGTTCTTC. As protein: CASSTSNSGIYNEQFF.

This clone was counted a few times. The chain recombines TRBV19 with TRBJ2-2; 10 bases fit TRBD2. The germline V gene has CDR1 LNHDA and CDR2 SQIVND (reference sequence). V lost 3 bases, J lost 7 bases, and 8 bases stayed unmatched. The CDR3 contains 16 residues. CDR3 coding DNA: TGTGCCAGTAGTATCCCTCTAGCGGGAGTGGACGGGGAGCTGTTTTTT. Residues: CASSIPLAGVDGELFF.

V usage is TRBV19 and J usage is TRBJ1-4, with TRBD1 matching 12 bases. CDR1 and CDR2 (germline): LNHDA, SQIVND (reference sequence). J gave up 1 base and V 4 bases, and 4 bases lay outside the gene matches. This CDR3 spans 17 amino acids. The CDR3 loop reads CASSKRDRGRTNEKLFF. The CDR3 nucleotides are TGTGCCAGTAGTAAGAGGGACAGGGGGCGAACTAATGAAAAACTGTTTTTT. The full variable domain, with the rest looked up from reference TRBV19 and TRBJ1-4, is DGGITQSPKYLFRKEGQNVTLSCEQNLNHDAMYWYRQDPGQGLRLIYYSQIVNDFQKGDIAEGYSVSREKKESFPLTVTSAQKNPTAFYLCASSKRDRGRTNEKLFFGSGTQLSVL.

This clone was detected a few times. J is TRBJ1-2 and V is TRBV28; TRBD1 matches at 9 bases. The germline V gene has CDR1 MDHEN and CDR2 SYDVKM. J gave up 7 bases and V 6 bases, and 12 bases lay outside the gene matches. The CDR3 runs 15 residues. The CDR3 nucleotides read TGTGCCAGCAGCGCCCCCTCGGGGACAGGGTTTGGCTACACCTTC. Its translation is CASSAPSGTGFGYTF.

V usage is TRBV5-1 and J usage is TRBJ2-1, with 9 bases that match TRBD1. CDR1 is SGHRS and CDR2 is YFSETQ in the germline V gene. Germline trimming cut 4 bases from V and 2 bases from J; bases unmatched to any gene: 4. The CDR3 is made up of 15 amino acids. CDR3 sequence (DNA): TGCGCCAGCAGCGTTGGACAGGGGACCTACAATGAGCAGTTCTTC. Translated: CASSVGQGTYNEQFF.

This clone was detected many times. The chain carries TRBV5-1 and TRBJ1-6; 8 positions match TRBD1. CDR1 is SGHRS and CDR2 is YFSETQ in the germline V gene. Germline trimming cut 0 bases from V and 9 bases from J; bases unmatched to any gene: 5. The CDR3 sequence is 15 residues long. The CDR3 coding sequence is TGCGCCAGCAGCTTGGCCCCAGGGGGCGGTTCACCCCTCCACTTT. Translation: CASSLAPGGGSPLHF.